This T cell receptor beta chain was identified in a study of blood T cell repertoires in COVID-19. CDR3 length equals 13 residues. Trimming left V 1 base short and J 3 bases short, with 7 bases between. From germline, CDR1 is LGHDT and CDR2 YNNKEL (reference sequence). Assay: immunoSEQ multiplex PCR; the TCRdb copy retains only in-frame clones and omits some. The repertoire holds 200,000 to 300,000 clones, with more than 75% as singletons. Clinical history as reported by participants underpinned cohort assignment. In Cohort 3, a recovered donor had either two negative PCRs, clearance, or symptom resolution.

Sequencing was carried out using PBMCs or T cells enriched from blood (not recorded which). The sequence derives from a woman aged 45 to 65 who had recovered from COVID-19. V gene TRBV3-1 (or the pseudogene TRBV3-2) combines with J gene TRBJ2-7; D is unclear. Here the CDR3 reads CASSQGLSYEQYF. In DNA form, the CDR3 reads TGTGCCAGCAGCCAAGGTTTGAGCTACGAGCAGTACTTC.